Sequencing of this T cell receptor beta chain was carried out in a study of CD8 T cells in Susac syndrome. This CDR3 has 14 amino acids. Germline-derived CDR1 and CDR2 are MNHEY and SMNVEV (reference sequence). Trimming pared 6 bases from V and 0 bases from J, leaving 10 bases between. Random-hexamer reverse transcription was applied to roughly 0.5 to 1 ug RNA. One entry per CDR3 protein, called by TCRdb with MiXCR from the immunoSEQ multiplex PCR reads. The repertoire holds around 300,000 distinct CDR3 sequences, around nine tenths seen once, with around 0.18% in the top ten. The material sequenced was CD8+ T cells from PBMCs. This sequence originates from a human donor with multiple sclerosis. The rearrangement joins TRBV27 to TRBJ2-3; no clear D gene. The CDR3 sequence is CASRSVISTDTQYF. The CDR3, as DNA: TGTGCCAGCAGGTCGGTAATTAGCACAGATACGCAGTATTTT.